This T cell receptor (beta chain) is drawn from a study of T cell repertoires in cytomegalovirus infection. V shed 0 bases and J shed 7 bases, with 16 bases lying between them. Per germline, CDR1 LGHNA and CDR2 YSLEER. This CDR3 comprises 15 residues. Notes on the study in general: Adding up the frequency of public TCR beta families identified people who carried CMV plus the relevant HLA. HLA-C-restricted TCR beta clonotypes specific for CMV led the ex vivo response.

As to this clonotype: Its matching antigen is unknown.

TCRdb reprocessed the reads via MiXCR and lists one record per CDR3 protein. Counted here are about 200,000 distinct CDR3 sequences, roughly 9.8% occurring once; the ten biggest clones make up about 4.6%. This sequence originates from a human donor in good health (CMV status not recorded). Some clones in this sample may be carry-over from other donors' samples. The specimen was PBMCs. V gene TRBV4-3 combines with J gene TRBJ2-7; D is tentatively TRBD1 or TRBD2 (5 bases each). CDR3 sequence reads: CASSQDLKGSREQYF. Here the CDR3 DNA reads TGCGCCAGCAGCCAAGATCTCAAGGGGAGTCGGGAGCAGTACTTC.